This T cell receptor beta chain stems from a study of CD8+ T cells in alopecia areata. V shed 7 bases and J 4 bases; nucleotides not matched to a gene: 9. Germline loops: CDR1 LGHNT, CDR2 FRNRAP. There are 15 residues in the CDR3. Extraction of RNA preceded its reverse transcription into cDNA, which served as the sequencing template. Method: immunoSEQ multiplex PCR; TCRdb's copy keeps in-frame clones and lacks some. Of some 100,000 clones listed, about 60% are singletons. Study results and limitations: Compared with normal scalp, lesional scalp had higher clonality and more expanded CD8+ clones. Scalp repertoires also include resident alphabeta T cells from normal skin. Mice showed clearer TCR sharing than patients did, a gap that was possibly HLA-related.

On this clone: Its antigen is unknown.

Cell sorting on a FACSAria was used to separate CD4+ and CD8+ T cells from the PBMCs. Sequencing was carried out using CD4+ T cells sorted from blood. The receptor was isolated from a human donor in good health. The gene calls are TRBV12-5 and TRBJ2-3; 9 positions match TRBD1. CDR3 in amino acids: CASVWPGQGADTQYF. The CDR3 nucleotides are TGTGCTAGTGTTTGGCCGGGACAGGGCGCAGATACGCAGTATTTT.